What follows are 24 T cell receptor beta chains derived from one specimen sequenced in a study of OX40 agonist ivuxolimab in advanced cancers. The repertoire was sequenced with immunoSEQ multiplex PCR; TCRdb's copy has only in-frame clones and lacks some. The sample gives 65,000 to 85,000 clones, roughly 80% of which show up once; around 2% is in the top ten. Source: CD4+ or CD8+ T cells sorted from blood, taken in a trial of the OX40 agonist ivuxolimab. These receptors all come from an adult with an advanced solid tumor such as melanoma, head and neck, liver or kidney cancer.

V and J are TRBV19 and TRBJ2-3; 7 nucleotides align to TRBD2. Germline CDR1 is LNHDA and CDR2 is SQIVND (reference sequence). The CDR3 is 13 amino acids. J lost 4 bases, V lost 5 bases, and 3 bases had no gene match. The CDR3: CASSVRESDTQYF. The CDR3 DNA follows: TGTGCCAGTAGTGTGCGGGAGTCAGATACGCAGTATTTT.

This rearrangement joins TRBV6-1 to TRBJ1-3, with D possibly being TRBD1 (5 bases). The V end lost 6 bases, the J end lost 3 bases, and 15 bases lay between the germline ends. The CDR3 is made up of 15 amino acids. Germline V gene lookup returns CDR1 MNHNS and CDR2 SASEGT. The CDR3 DNA sequence: TGTGCCAGCAGGGTTCTCAACAGGTTTGGAAACACCATATATTTT. Its protein product is CASRVLNRFGNTIYF.

J is TRBJ2-1 and V is TRBV7-3, with 10 nucleotides matching TRBD2. Germline trimming cut 6 bases from V and 7 bases from J; bases unmatched to any gene: 12. The CDR3 is 16 residues long. Germline CDR1 SGHTA, CDR2 FQGTGA. The CDR3 is CASSDTGAGGLNEQFF. The CDR3 coding sequence is TGTGCCAGCAGTGATACGGGAGCGGGAGGGCTTAATGAGCAGTTCTTC.

The chain carries TRBV11-2 and TRBJ1-1, with 10 nucleotides matching TRBD1. Germline V gene lookup returns CDR1 SGHAT and CDR2 FQNNGV. The length of the CDR3 is 14 residues. J gave up 9 bases and V 0 bases, and 4 bases lay outside the gene matches. This CDR3 is CASSLEGQGVKAFF. The DNA of the CDR3 is TGTGCCAGCAGCTTAGAAGGACAGGGGGTAAAAGCTTTCTTT.

This clone showed up just once. The rearrangement joins TRBV5-1 to TRBJ1-4, with D perhaps TRBD1 (5 bases). V was shortened by 0 bases and J by 8 bases, with 14 bases between the two germline ends. There are 15 residues in the CDR3. Germline V CDR1 and CDR2: SGHRS, YFSETQ. The CDR3 sequence: CASSLAGGKGEKLFF. The CDR3 nucleotides read TGCGCCAGCAGCTTGGCCGGGGGGAAAGGGGAAAAACTGTTTTTT.

The rearrangement joins TRBV7-9 to TRBJ2-2; TRBD2 matches at 8 bases. The germline V gene has CDR1 SEHNR and CDR2 FQNEAQ (reference sequence). The V and J ends lost 5 bases and 1 base, in that order; junction bases with no gene match: 6. The CDR3 extends over 16 amino acids. The CDR3 reads CASSPPGLENTGELFF. The CDR3 coding sequence is TGTGCCAGCAGCCCACCGGGACTAGAGAACACCGGGGAGCTGTTTTTT.

The rearrangement links TRBV7-3 to TRBJ2-3, with unresolved D. Germline V lookup: CDR1 SGHTA, CDR2 FQGTGA. Deletions cut 5 bases from V and 1 base from J, with 13 bases between. The CDR3 has 15 residues. In DNA, the CDR3 is TGTGCCAGCAGCCGAAACCCTGGGCGCACAGATACGCAGTATTTT. Its translation: CASSRNPGRTDTQYF.

The chain has TRBV6-1 and TRBJ2-2; the D gene is possibly TRBD2 (6 bases). Germline CDR1 is MNHNS and CDR2 is SASEGT. The V end lost 9 bases, the J end lost 4 bases, and 15 bases lay between the germline ends. CDR3 length: 14 amino acids. In nucleotides, the CDR3 is TGTGCCAGTGACTTTAGCGGTCTCACCGGGGAGCTGTTTTTT. It translates to CASDFSGLTGELFF.

This chain joins TRBV7-8 and TRBJ2-1; D may correspond to TRBD1 or TRBD2 (5 bases each). The CDR3 is made up of 16 amino acids. The V and J ends lost 2 bases and 4 bases respectively, with 15 bases between them. In germline, CDR1 is SGHVS, CDR2 FQNEAQ. This chain's CDR3 is CASSLFGASKYNEQFF. The CDR3 nucleotides are TGTGCCAGCAGCTTATTCGGGGCCTCTAAATACAATGAGCAGTTCTTC. Looking up the rest from reference TRBV7-8 and TRBJ2-1 gives the full variable domain: GAGVSQSPRYKVAKRGQDVALRCDPISGHVSLFWYQQALGQGPEFLTYFQNEAQLDKSGLPSDRFFAERPEGSVSTLKIQRTQQEDSAVYLCASSLFGASKYNEQFFGPGTRLTVL.

V usage is TRBV7-3 and J usage is TRBJ2-5; 10 nucleotides match TRBD1. Trimming cost V 5 bases and J 4 bases; bases outside gene matches: 1. Germline CDR1 is SGHTA and CDR2 is FQGTGA. The CDR3 extends over 13 amino acids. The CDR3 here is CASSRTGGETQYF. DNA of the CDR3: TGTGCCAGCAGCCGGACAGGGGGAGAGACCCAGTACTTC.

This clone occurred once. V and J are TRBV5-1 and TRBJ2-5; D unclear. This CDR3 is built from 16 residues. Trimming left V 4 bases short and J 1 base short, with 17 bases between. CDR1 is SGHRS, CDR2 YFSETQ, per germline. CDR3 region: CASSEGQKFGQETQYF. CDR3 nucleotides: TGCGCCAGCAGCGAAGGTCAAAAGTTCGGCCAAGAGACCCAGTACTTC.

The chain carries TRBV19 and TRBJ2-5, with D possibly matching TRBD1 (5 bases). This CDR3 region has 15 residues. V shed 1 base and J shed 0 bases, with 9 bases lying between them. Germline lookup yields CDR1 LNHDA and CDR2 SQIVND (reference sequence). The CDR3 DNA follows: TGTGCCAGTAGTATAGGACAGACGTACCAAGAGACCCAGTACTTC. This translates into CASSIGQTYQETQYF.

This chain joins TRBV19 and TRBJ2-7; 8 bases match TRBD2. CDR1 and CDR2 (germline): LNHDA, SQIVND (reference sequence). This CDR3 is built from 17 residues. The V and J ends lost 3 bases and 0 bases, in that order; junction bases with no gene match: 10. Written as DNA, the CDR3 is TGTGCCAGTAGTATTTTGTTTGAGCGGGAGCTCTCCTACGAGCAGTACTTC. It yields the protein CASSILFERELSYEQYF.

This chain links TRBV5-1 with TRBJ1-4; D gene unclear. The germline gives CDR1 SGHRS, CDR2 YFSETQ. This CDR3 has 12 residues. V gave up 2 bases and J gave up 4 bases, with 3 bases separating them. This CDR3 is CASSLNNEKLFF. In nucleotides, the CDR3 is TGCGCCAGCAGCTTAAATAATGAAAAACTGTTTTTT.

This clone came up once. The chain carries TRBV7-2 and TRBJ1-4, with D possibly TRBD1 on 6 matching bases. Germline CDR1 SGHTA, CDR2 FQGNSA. The germline V and J ends were trimmed by 1 base and 4 bases, with 10 bases remaining between them. This CDR3 is 15 amino acids long. The CDR3 is CASSLVGGSNEKLFF. The DNA for the CDR3 is TGTGCCAGCAGCTTAGTGGGGGGCAGTAATGAAAAACTGTTTTTT.

As DNA, the CDR3 is TGTGCCAGCAGCTTCGGGCCCGTCTATAGAAGCAATCAGCCCCAGCATTTT. Its protein is CASSFGPVYRSNQPQHF. This chain uses TRBV7-2 with TRBJ1-5; no clear D gene. With 3 bases removed from V and 1 base from J, the gap between germline ends came to 16 bases. Germline assignment: CDR1 SGHTA and CDR2 FQGNSA. This CDR3 spans 17 amino acids.

This sequence joins TRBV28 and TRBJ1-4; tentatively, D is TRBD1 (5 bases). The CDR3 consists of 14 residues. The V end lost 2 bases, the J end lost 4 bases, and 8 bases lay between the germline ends. Germline V gene lookup returns CDR1 MDHEN and CDR2 SYDVKM. Written as DNA, the CDR3 is TGTGCCAGCAGTTTACAGGGTCATAATGAAAAACTGTTTTTT. Residues: CASSLQGHNEKLFF.

This sequence joins TRBV5-3 and TRBJ2-7; D remains ambiguous. TRBV5-3 has ORF status, its function being uncertain. V lost 4 bases and J lost 2, with 22 bases in between. This CDR3 contains 17 residues. CDR3 amino acids: CARSPKTRFQPTYEQYF. CDR3 sequence (DNA): TGTGCCAGAAGCCCCAAGACCCGGTTTCAGCCCACCTACGAGCAGTACTTC.

This chain joins TRBV28 and TRBJ1-1; D is possibly TRBD1 (6 bases). Germline values: CDR1 MDHEN, CDR2 SYDVKM. This CDR3 is 13 amino acids long. CDR3 nucleotides: TGTGTCACCTCGGGACAAGCGAACACTGAAGCTTTCTTT. Its translation is CVTSGQANTEAFF.

The chain has TRBV6-1 and TRBJ2-7, with 7 bases lining up with TRBD2. Germline CDR1 reads MNHNS; CDR2 reads SASEGT. Germline trimming cut 1 base from V and 6 bases from J; bases unmatched to any gene: 21. This CDR3 is 19 amino acids long. In DNA form, the CDR3 reads TGTGCCAGCAGTGAAGTCCTGGTGGGGAGTGGCGGGAGTATCTCCGAGCAGTACTTC. Residues: CASSEVLVGSGGSISEQYF.

This clone has more than one count but fewer than ten. This chain connects TRBV7-9 to TRBJ1-5; D not certain. CDR1 is SEHNR, CDR2 FQNEAQ, per germline (reference sequence). The V end lost 5 bases, the J end lost 7 bases, and 9 bases lay between the germline ends. The CDR3 consists of 12 residues. Written as DNA, the CDR3 is TGTGCCAGCAGCGAAGACAACCAGCCCCAGCATTTT. This encodes CASSEDNQPQHF.

The gene calls are TRBV25-1 and TRBJ2-2; the D gene could be TRBD1 or TRBD2 (5 bases each). This CDR3 comprises 14 residues. Germline V gives CDR1 MGHDK, CDR2 SYGVNS. Trimming left V 4 bases short and J 5 bases short, with 11 bases between. CDR3 sequence (DNA): TGTGCCAGCAGTGCTCGAGAGGGGACCGGGGAGCTGTTTTTT. Translated, it gives CASSAREGTGELFF.

This sequence joins TRBV5-1 and TRBJ2-2; 11 bases align to TRBD1. Germline values: CDR1 SGHRS, CDR2 YFSETQ. V trimming: 3 bases; J trimming: 7 bases; junction bases outside the gene matches: 5. This CDR3 is 15 amino acids long. In DNA form, the CDR3 reads TGCGCCAGCAGCTCCGAGGGACAGGGGGTCGGGGAGCTGTTTTTT. Residues: CASSSEGQGVGELFF.

V usage is TRBV2 and J usage is TRBJ1-1; no clear D gene. The germline CDR1 and CDR2 sequences are SNHLY and FYNNEI. V was pared by 3 bases and J by 10 bases, with 12 bases between. CDR3 length: 12 residues. CDR3 sequence (DNA): TGTGCCAGCAGTGATACCCAGGTTGGAGCTTTCTTT. Translated, it gives CASSDTQVGAFF.